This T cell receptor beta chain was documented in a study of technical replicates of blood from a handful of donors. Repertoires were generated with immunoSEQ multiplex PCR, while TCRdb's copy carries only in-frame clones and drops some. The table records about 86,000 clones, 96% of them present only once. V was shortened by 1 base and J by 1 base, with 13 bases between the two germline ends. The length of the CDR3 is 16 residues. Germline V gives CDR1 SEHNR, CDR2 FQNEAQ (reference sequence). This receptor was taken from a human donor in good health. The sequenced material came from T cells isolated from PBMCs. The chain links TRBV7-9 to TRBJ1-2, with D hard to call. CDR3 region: CASSLESQVNNYGYTF. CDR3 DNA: TGTGCCAGCAGCTTAGAGTCCCAGGTGAATAACTATGGCTACACCTTC.